A selection of T cell receptor beta chains follows, all from one sample in a study of control samples from healthy donors and cancer patients. Measured with immunoSEQ multiplex PCR; TCRdb has only the in-frame clones, and not every one. The data show 150,000 to 200,000 clones, with just over 85% seen just once and over 1.5% held by the top ten. The sample comprised blood. The receptors shown here come from a man aged 18 to 30 in good health. The CDR3 runs from the conserved cysteine through the conserved F or W. Fields, in order: V gene, J gene, D gene, clone size, CDR3 protein, CDR3 DNA. The D gene is left open where the match is weak. Size is stated for part of the rows, as once, few or many counts, or as a class when the clone is expanded.

>TRBV7-9|TRBJ2-5|TRBD1|-
CASSLTGGEETQYF
TGTGCCAGCAGCTTGACAGGGGGCGAGGAGACCCAGTACTTC
>TRBV19|TRBJ1-5|-|-
CASSPRADYSNQPQHF
TGTGCCAGTAGTCCTCGGGCAGATTATAGCAATCAGCCCCAGCATTTT
>TRBV5-6|TRBJ1-1|-|-
CASSGVSPGTEAFF
TGTGCCAGCAGCGGCGTCTCACCCGGCACTGAAGCTTTCTTT
>TRBV7-3|TRBJ2-5|TRBD1|-
CASSQGGWEGRQETQYF
TGTGCCAGCAGCCAAGGGGGCTGGGAAGGGCGTCAAGAGACCCAGTACTTC
>TRBV6-6|TRBJ1-4|-|-
CASEGATNEKLFF
TGTGCCAGCGAAGGTGCAACTAATGAAAAACTGTTTTTT
>TRBV6-4|TRBJ2-3|TRBD2|-
CASSGAQPGTNADTQYF
TGTGCCAGCAGTGGGGCCCAGCCCGGGACTAATGCAGATACGCAGTATTTT
>TRBV28|TRBJ1-4|-|-
CAIGRNEKLFF
TGTGCCATCGGGAGGAATGAAAAACTGTTTTTT
>TRBV9|TRBJ1-1|TRBD1|once
CASSPRRTGGRNTEAFF
TGTGCCAGCAGCCCGAGGCGGACAGGGGGCCGGAACACTGAAGCTTTCTTT
>TRBV6-5|TRBJ2-7|-|-
CASKEGWGSNYEQYF
TGTGCCAGCAAGGAGGGGTGGGGCAGCAACTACGAGCAGTACTTC
>TRBV15|TRBJ1-5|-|-
CATSRGRQVGNQPQHF
TGTGCCACCAGCAGAGGCCGACAGGTTGGCAATCAGCCCCAGCATTTT
>TRBV27|TRBJ2-7|-|-
CASYGGGLDEQYF
TGTGCCAGCTATGGTGGGGGCCTCGACGAGCAGTACTTC
>TRBV28|TRBJ2-5|TRBD2|-
CASSPKAGGRYETQYF
TGTGCCAGCAGTCCGAAAGCGGGGGGGCGGTATGAGACCCAGTACTTC
>TRBV6-5|TRBJ2-7|TRBD1|-
CASIWTGGYEQYF
TGTGCCAGCATTTGGACAGGGGGCTACGAGCAGTACTTC
>TRBV30|TRBJ1-2|TRBD1|-
CAWQGGANGYTF
TGTGCCTGGCAAGGGGGCGCCAACGGCTACACCTTC
>TRBV2|TRBJ1-6|TRBD1|-
CASSKQGGSSPLHF
TGTGCCAGCAGCAAACAGGGGGGTAGCTCACCCCTCCACTTT
>TRBV18|TRBJ2-1|TRBD1|-
CASSPQPRGPDEQFF
TGTGCCAGCTCACCACAGCCCAGGGGGCCGGATGAGCAGTTCTTC
>TRBV7-2|TRBJ1-2|-|-
CASSIRRGVLEGYTF
TGTGCCAGCAGCATTCGGCGGGGGGTTCTGGAAGGCTACACCTTC
>TRBV2|TRBJ1-6|TRBD1|-
CASSGQGWSPLHF
TGTGCCAGCAGTGGACAGGGGTGGTCACCCCTCCACTTT
>TRBV9|TRBJ1-2|TRBD1|-
CASSPGTGDDGYTF
TGTGCCAGCAGCCCCGGGACAGGGGACGATGGCTACACCTTC
>TRBV5-1|TRBJ1-2|-|-
CASSLAWGFDYGYTF
TGCGCCAGCAGCTTGGCCTGGGGCTTCGACTATGGCTACACCTTC
>TRBV6-1|TRBJ2-5|TRBD2|-
CASSASKSSGGTETQYF
TGTGCCAGCAGTGCGTCAAAGTCTAGCGGGGGGACGGAGACCCAGTACTTC
>TRBV27|TRBJ2-5|TRBD1|-
CASSFFYGQGLGETQYF
TGTGCCAGCAGTTTTTTTTATGGACAGGGTCTGGGAGAGACCCAGTACTTC